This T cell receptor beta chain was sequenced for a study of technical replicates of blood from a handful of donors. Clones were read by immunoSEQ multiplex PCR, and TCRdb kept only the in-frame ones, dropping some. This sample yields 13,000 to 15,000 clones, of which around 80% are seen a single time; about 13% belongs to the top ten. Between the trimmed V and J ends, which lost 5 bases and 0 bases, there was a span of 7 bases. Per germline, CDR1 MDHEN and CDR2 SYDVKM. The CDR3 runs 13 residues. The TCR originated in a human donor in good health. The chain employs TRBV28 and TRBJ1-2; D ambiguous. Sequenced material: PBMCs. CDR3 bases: TGTGCCAGCAGTGCCCAGGCTAACTATGGCTACACCTTC. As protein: CASSAQANYGYTF.